Following are 15 T cell receptor beta chains from one sample sequenced in a study of cytomegalovirus exposure and HLA in healthy donors. PCR employed 60 Vbeta and 13 Jbeta primers. Measured with immunoSEQ multiplex PCR; TCRdb has only the in-frame clones, and not every one. Here the sample spans roughly 120,000 clones, more than 75% being singletons. The specimen was PBMCs. The receptors derive from a middle-aged man in good health and CMV-seronegative.

J is TRBJ2-6 and V is TRBV7-3; D perhaps matches TRBD2 (5 bases). Germline V gene lookup returns CDR1 SGHTA and CDR2 FQGTGA. V lost 1 base to trimming and J lost 2 bases, with 6 bases between them. The length of the CDR3 is 15 residues. The chain's CDR3 is CASSLRGPGANVLTF. Written as DNA, the CDR3 is TGTGCCAGCAGCTTAAGAGGGCCTGGGGCCAACGTCCTGACTTTC. The complete variable domain, with remaining parts taken from reference TRBV7-3 and TRBJ2-6, reads GAGVSQTPSNKVTEKGKYVELRCDPISGHTALYWYRQSLGQGPEFLIYFQGTGAADDSGLPNDRFFAVRPEGSVSTLKIQRTERGDSAVYLCASSLRGPGANVLTFGAGSRLTVL.

This sequence joins TRBV10-3 and TRBJ2-2; TRBD1 agrees at 11 bases. With 6 bases clipped from V and 4 bases from J, the junction kept 1 base outside the gene matches. Germline CDR1 is ENHRY and CDR2 is SYGVKD. The CDR3 sequence is 14 residues long. CDR3 sequence: CAIRGTGGTGELFF. The CDR3 DNA reads as TGTGCCATCAGGGGGACAGGGGGCACCGGGGAGCTGTTTTTT.

The rearrangement links TRBV28 to TRBJ1-1, with unresolved D. Germline V gene lookup returns CDR1 MDHEN and CDR2 SYDVKM. Trimming shortened V by 8 bases and J by 8 bases, and 12 bases separated the two germline ends. The CDR3 has 11 residues. The CDR3 nucleotides are TGTGCCAGCCAGGCCTCAAGGGAAGCTTTCTTT. It translates to CASQASREAFF.

J is TRBJ1-4 and V is TRBV7-2, with D possibly being TRBD1 (5 bases). V dropped 1 base and J dropped 4 bases, with 19 bases sitting between them. CDR3 length equals 18 residues. Germline V gene sequence: CDR1 SGHTA, CDR2 FQGNSA. Here the CDR3 DNA reads TGTGCCAGCAGCTTAGTAGCAGCTGGGGCGGCGATTAATGAAAAACTGTTTTTT. It translates to CASSLVAAGAAINEKLFF.

The chain has TRBV9 and TRBJ2-2, with D maybe TRBD1 (6 bases). The CDR3 is 14 residues long. The V end lost 3 bases, the J end lost 4 bases, and 10 bases lay between the germline ends. The germline CDR1 and CDR2 sequences are SGDLS and YYNGEE. CDR3 amino acids: CASSDVRGTGELFF. As DNA, the CDR3 is TGTGCCAGCAGCGACGTCAGGGGCACCGGGGAGCTGTTTTTT.

The sample holds one count of this clone. The chain employs TRBV19 and TRBJ2-1, with 8 bases matching TRBD1. Germline CDR1 reads LNHDA; CDR2 reads SQIVND (reference sequence). Germline trimming cut 5 bases from V and 2 bases from J; bases unmatched to any gene: 8. The CDR3 is 16 amino acids. The CDR3 DNA reads TGTGCCAGTAGTCCCGTAGGACAGGGCACCTACAATGAGCAGTTCTTC. Amino acids: CASSPVGQGTYNEQFF.

The chain is built from TRBV7-9 and TRBJ1-3; 7 bases agree with TRBD1. CDR1 and CDR2 from the germline V gene are SEHNR and FQNEAQ (reference sequence). This CDR3 comprises 14 residues. CDR3 region: CAGTASFSGNTIYF. The CDR3 DNA reads as TGTGCGGGGACAGCATCCTTTTCCGGAAACACCATATATTTT.

The V and J genes are TRBV6-5 and TRBJ1-6; D is possibly TRBD1 (5 bases). The CDR3 is made up of 14 amino acids. The germline V gene has CDR1 MNHEY and CDR2 SVGAGI. Trimming stripped 6 bases from V and 6 bases from J, with 12 bases between. The CDR3 DNA reads TGTGCCAGCAGCTCCGACAGAGGTAATTCACCCCTCCACTTT. Its translation: CASSSDRGNSPLHF.

This sequence joins TRBV19 and TRBJ2-7; tentatively, D is TRBD1 (5 bases). The ends were cut back, 1 base at V and 3 bases at J, with 7 bases in the middle. This CDR3 contains 13 residues. Germline V gives CDR1 LNHDA, CDR2 SQIVND (reference sequence). DNA for the CDR3: TGTGCCAGTAGTATAGTCCAGGGCTACGAGCAGTACTTC. Translated: CASSIVQGYEQYF. The whole variable domain, filled in from reference TRBV19 and TRBJ2-7, reads DGGITQSPKYLFRKEGQNVTLSCEQNLNHDAMYWYRQDPGQGLRLIYYSQIVNDFQKGDIAEGYSVSREKKESFPLTVTSAQKNPTAFYLCASSIVQGYEQYFGPGTRLTVT.

The DNA of the CDR3 is TGTGCCAGCAGCTTGAAACAGGGTTTTTTCTACGAGCAGTACTTC. This codes for CASSLKQGFFYEQYF. The genes are TRBV5-6 and TRBJ2-7; a possible D gene is TRBD1 (6 bases). Germline-derived CDR1 and CDR2 are SGHDT and YYEEEE. V dropped 1 base and J dropped 3 bases, with 14 bases sitting between them. The CDR3 extends over 15 amino acids.

The V and J genes are TRBV15 and TRBJ2-5, with a weak D call TRBD2 (6 bases). The ends were cut back, 1 base at V and 3 bases at J, with 12 bases in the middle. The CDR3 runs to 15 residues. Germline V gene sequence: CDR1 LNHNV, CDR2 YYDKDF (reference sequence). The CDR3 DNA reads TGTGCCACCAGCAGAGGGGGGGACCCGAAAGAGACCCAGTACTTC. Protein product: CATSRGGDPKETQYF.

This clone was detected once. The V call is TRBV7-2, the J call TRBJ1-1; 10 bases line up with TRBD1. Germline V lookup: CDR1 SGHTA, CDR2 FQGNSA. The trim removed 1 base at V and 3 bases at J, leaving 5 bases unmatched. This CDR3 has 16 residues. CDR3 loop: CASSLGGTGADTEAFF. In DNA, the CDR3 is TGTGCCAGCAGCTTAGGGGGGACAGGGGCGGACACTGAAGCTTTCTTT.

This clone was observed a single time. The chain joins TRBV4-2 to TRBJ2-7; 15 bases align to TRBD2. This CDR3 spans 18 amino acids. The ends lost 2 bases at V and 0 bases at J; junction bases unmatched: 5. Germline V gene data show CDR1 as LGHNA and CDR2 as YNFKEQ. DNA for the CDR3: TGTGCCAGCAGCCAATCCGGGACTAGCGGGGGGCCCTCCTACGAGCAGTACTTC. It specifies CASSQSGTSGGPSYEQYF.

Concerning this clone itself: One end of the junction is discordant with germline, which a read error may explain. The chain's CDR3 is CASSYTQNSEAFF. In nucleotides, the CDR3 is TGTGCCAGCAGTTACACCCAAAACAGTGAAGCTTTCTTT. This chain uses TRBV6-5 with TRBJ1-1, with D unresolved. Germline V CDR1 and CDR2: MNHEY, SVGAGI. The CDR3 covers 13 residues.

The rearrangement links TRBV6-1 to TRBJ2-1; unclear D gene. Germline CDR1 is MNHNS and CDR2 is SASEGT. V lost 7 bases and J 7 bases, leaving 8 bases between the germline ends. This CDR3 contains 11 residues. CDR3 bases: TGTGCCAGCACCCTACGTAATGAGCAGTTCTTC. It codes for CASTLRNEQFF.